This T cell receptor (beta chain) was observed in a study of OX40 agonist ivuxolimab in advanced cancers. Study background: Partial responses were achieved by three patients, one with hepatocellular carcinoma and two with cutaneous melanoma.

Produced via immunoSEQ multiplex PCR; TCRdb's table is partial and in-frame only. Counted here are roughly 67,000 clones, 80% to 90% occurring once; the ten biggest clones make up 3.5% to 4.5%. This clone has a single count. Its cognate antigen is unknown. The V and J ends lost 3 bases and 2 bases respectively, with 14 bases between them. The CDR3 has 16 amino acids. Per germline, CDR1 KGHSH and CDR2 LQKENI. General observations from the study: Clonal expansion among partial responders at 0.1-3.0 mg/kg ranked near the lowest.

This receptor was obtained from an adult with an advanced solid tumor such as melanoma, head and neck, liver or kidney cancer. J is TRBJ1-5 and V is TRBV18, with D perhaps TRBD1 (6 bases). Sequenced here: CD4+ or CD8+ T cells sorted from blood, sampled in a trial of the OX40 agonist ivuxolimab. The CDR3 bases are TGTGCCAGCTCACCGCGGCAGGGGCAGGGCAATCAGCCCCAGCATTTT. Protein product: CASSPRQGQGNQPQHF.